These 30 T cell receptor beta chains came from one sample sequenced in a study of blood T cell repertoires in COVID-19. Clones were sequenced by immunoSEQ multiplex PCR, and TCRdb holds only the in-frame ones, with some missing. In the table there are about 480,000 clones, around nine tenths of which are singletons. What was sequenced was PBMCs or T cells enriched from blood (not recorded which). The receptors come from a woman in her forties who had recovered from COVID-19.

This sequence joins TRBV2 and TRBJ1-2; no definite D call. The germline CDR1 and CDR2 sequences are SNHLY and FYNNEI. With 7 bases removed from V and 8 bases from J, the gap between germline ends came to 14 bases. There are 12 residues in the CDR3. DNA for the CDR3: TGTGCCAGCACAGGAGGTGTCGGCGGCTACACCTTC. Its translation: CASTGGVGGYTF.

The chain combines TRBV7-8 with TRBJ1-2, with D tentatively TRBD1 (5 bases). The CDR3 totals 15 residues. Trimming cost V 4 bases and J 1 base, with 13 bases left between them. Per germline, CDR1 SGHVS and CDR2 FQNEAQ. CDR3: CASSSRELRNYGYTF. The CDR3 nucleotides read TGTGCCAGCAGCTCCAGGGAATTACGTAACTATGGCTACACCTTC.

V gene TRBV7-9 combines with J gene TRBJ2-7, with 7 positions matching TRBD2. The junction had 9 bases not matched to a gene; V was cut back by 2 bases and J by 5 bases. The CDR3 runs to 15 residues. In germline, CDR1 is SEHNR, CDR2 FQNEAQ (reference sequence). The CDR3 DNA reads as TGTGCCAGCAGCTTAAGGCGGGAGTTCTTCCACGAGCAGTACTTC. This codes for CASSLRREFFHEQYF.

V gene TRBV28 combines with J gene TRBJ1-2; 7 bases agree with TRBD1. V gave up 3 bases and J gave up 4 bases; unmatched junction bases: 5. The germline gives CDR1 MDHEN, CDR2 SYDVKM. CDR3 length: 14 residues. The CDR3 DNA sequence: TGTGCCAGCAGTTTTCGACAGGGTCCCTATGGCTACACCTTC. This encodes CASSFRQGPYGYTF.

This clone was counted a single time. The V call is TRBV4-1, the J call TRBJ2-1; 7 bases align to TRBD2. From germline, CDR1 is MGHRA and CDR2 YSYEKL. V was clipped by 1 base and J by 3 bases; unmatched bases: 6. CDR3 length: 16 residues. The CDR3 sequence: CASSQGLAGNYNEQFF. CDR3 DNA: TGCGCCAGCAGCCAAGGACTAGCAGGAAACTACAATGAGCAGTTCTTC.

The chain couples TRBV19 to TRBJ2-4, with 9 bases aligning to TRBD1. The CDR3 is 16 amino acids. J was trimmed by 8 bases and V by 8 bases; bases with no gene match: 16. Germline values: CDR1 LNHDA, CDR2 SQIVND (reference sequence). CDR3 sequence (DNA): TGTGCCAGTTCGTTCACAGGGGGCAACGGGGCGGACATTCAGTACTTC. Protein sequence: CASSFTGGNGADIQYF.

The CDR3 sequence: CASKADRNTEAFF. The CDR3 DNA reads TGTGCCAGCAAAGCCGACAGAAACACTGAAGCTTTCTTT. The chain links TRBV27 to TRBJ1-1, with TRBD1 as a possible D gene (5 bases). V shed 7 bases and J shed 2 bases, with 11 bases lying between them. This CDR3 is 13 amino acids long. Germline V gives CDR1 MNHEY, CDR2 SMNVEV (reference sequence).

This sequence joins TRBV28 and TRBJ1-6; 8 bases fit TRBD1. The CDR3 sequence is 14 residues long. CDR1 is MDHEN and CDR2 is SYDVKM in the germline V gene. Trimming cost V 4 bases and J 7 bases; bases outside gene matches: 3. CDR3: CASSSGGFNSPLHF. Written as DNA, the CDR3 is TGTGCCAGCAGTTCAGGGGGCTTCAATTCACCCCTCCACTTT.

The genes are TRBV13 and TRBJ2-7; 7 bases align to TRBD1. The CDR3 covers 15 residues. Germline assignment: CDR1 PRHDT and CDR2 FYEKMQ (reference sequence). The ends lost 5 bases at V and 3 bases at J; junction bases unmatched: 10. The CDR3 bases are TGTGCCAGCAGCCAGATGAACAGGGGAATCTACGAGCAGTACTTC. As protein: CASSQMNRGIYEQYF.

J is TRBJ2-3 and V is TRBV19; the match to TRBD1 covers 10 bases. The CDR3 sequence is 16 residues long. V lost 3 bases to trimming and J lost 2 bases; unmatched junction nucleotides: 5. Per germline, CDR1 LNHDA and CDR2 SQIVND (reference sequence). This CDR3 is CASSILGTGVTDTQYF. CDR3 nucleotides: TGTGCCAGTAGTATTCTCGGGACAGGGGTCACAGATACGCAGTATTTT.

The chain couples TRBV7-9 to TRBJ2-7; 8 nucleotides agree with TRBD1. The germline V gene encodes CDR1 SEHNR and CDR2 FQNEAQ (reference sequence). The CDR3 has 18 residues. V trimming: 5 bases; J trimming: 5 bases; junction bases outside the gene matches: 20. The CDR3 DNA reads as TGTGCCAGCAGCCTACACAACCGATCTCCGGACAGGGCGCACGAGCAGTACTTC. It yields the protein CASSLHNRSPDRAHEQYF. The complete variable domain, with remaining parts taken from reference TRBV7-9 and TRBJ2-7, reads DTGVSQNPRHKITKRGQNVTFRCDPISEHNRLYWYRQTLGQGPEFLTYFQNEAQLEKSRLLSDRFSAERPKGSFSTLEIQRTEQGDSAMYLCASSLHNRSPDRAHEQYFGPGTRLTVT.

The chain couples TRBV29-1 to TRBJ1-5; TRBD1 might be the D (5 bases). This CDR3 has 13 amino acids. Trimming removed 4 bases from V and 5 bases from J, with 12 bases in between. From germline, CDR1 is SQVTM and CDR2 ANQGSEA. Here the CDR3 DNA reads TGCAGCGTTGGTCTAGGGGTTCATCAGCCCCAGCATTTT. Protein sequence: CSVGLGVHQPQHF.

The J gene is TRBJ1-3, the V gene TRBV5-1; 7 nucleotides align to TRBD1. This CDR3 is built from 15 residues. V shed 3 bases and J 2 bases; nucleotides not matched to a gene: 5. CDR1 is SGHRS, CDR2 YFSETQ, per germline. The CDR3 nucleotides read TGCGCCAGCAGCTCAGGTGACAGGGCTGGAAACACCATATATTTT. It is translated as CASSSGDRAGNTIYF.

The chain couples TRBV6-4 to TRBJ1-1; a possible D gene is TRBD1 (5 bases). From germline, CDR1 is MRHNA and CDR2 SNTAGT. Trimming removed 4 bases at V and 1 base at J, with 10 bases between. CDR3 length equals 14 residues. CDR3 sequence: CASSVGARNTEAFF. CDR3 DNA sequence: TGTGCCAGCAGTGTTGGGGCTCGGAACACTGAAGCTTTCTTT.

The chain links TRBV6-4 to TRBJ1-2; D is ambiguous. Germline V gives CDR1 MRHNA, CDR2 SNTAGT. Trimming pared 3 bases from V and 3 bases from J, leaving 5 bases between. The CDR3 totals 12 residues. CDR3 amino acids: CASSDPYYGYTF. CDR3 DNA sequence: TGTGCCAGCAGTGATCCATACTATGGCTACACCTTC.

The rearrangement joins TRBV7-2 to TRBJ1-2; possible D gene TRBD1, 6 bases. This CDR3 is built from 14 residues. V lost 4 bases to trimming and J lost 3 bases, with 12 bases between them. From germline, CDR1 is SGHTA and CDR2 FQGNSA. CDR3 in DNA: TGTGCCAGCAGCTGGGACACCACTCACTATGGCTACACCTTC. It is translated as CASSWDTTHYGYTF.

The chain recombines TRBV14 with TRBJ1-2, with unresolved D. Germline lookup yields CDR1 SGHDN and CDR2 FVKESK. This CDR3 is 18 amino acids long. Trimming took 0 bases from V and 6 from J, leaving 23 bases between them. CDR3 DNA: TGTGCCAGCAGCCAAGAGTTGGGTTTGAGAATAACTAAGGATGGCTACACCTTC. Protein: CASSQELGLRITKDGYTF.

The chain carries TRBV7-2 and TRBJ2-2; 13 bases align to TRBD2. Trimming cost V 5 bases and J 6 bases; bases outside gene matches: 6. The CDR3 spans 16 residues. Germline assignment: CDR1 SGHTA and CDR2 FQGNSA. The CDR3 sequence is CASSTRTSGSSGELFF. CDR3 coding DNA: TGTGCCAGCAGCACCCGGACTAGCGGGAGCTCCGGGGAGCTGTTTTTT.

The gene calls are TRBV7-9 and TRBJ2-7; D might be TRBD2 (5 bases). The CDR3 length is 15 residues. In germline, CDR1 is SEHNR, CDR2 FQNEAQ (reference sequence). Trimming removed 4 bases at V and 3 bases at J, with 16 bases between. The CDR3 DNA reads TGTGCCAGCAGCTCTCCGAAGCGGATGGGCTACGAGCAGTACTTC. Translated, it gives CASSSPKRMGYEQYF. Full variable domain (missing parts from reference TRBV7-9 and TRBJ2-7): DTGVSQNPRHKITKRGQNVTFRCDPISEHNRLYWYRQTLGQGPEFLTYFQNEAQLEKSRLLSDRFSAERPKGSFSTLEIQRTEQGDSAMYLCASSSPKRMGYEQYFGPGTRLTVT.

This sequence joins TRBV4-3 and TRBJ2-2, with 7 bases that match TRBD1. This CDR3 has 15 residues. J was trimmed by 6 bases and V by 4 bases; bases with no gene match: 8. Per germline, CDR1 LGHNA and CDR2 YSLEER. As DNA, the CDR3 is TGCGCCAGCAGCCCCCACGGGCAGGGGGCCGGGGAGCTGTTTTTT. It is translated as CASSPHGQGAGELFF.

The CDR3 DNA is TGTGCCAGCAGTTACACCAATAGAAATCAGCCCCAGCATTTT. It is translated as CASSYTNRNQPQHF. This chain joins TRBV6-2 or TRBV6-3 and TRBJ1-5; D ambiguous. Germline values: CDR1 MNHEY, CDR2 SVGEGT. V was shortened by 2 bases and J by 4 bases, with 9 bases between the two germline ends. This CDR3 comprises 14 residues.

The chain combines TRBV30 with TRBJ2-1; 14 positions match TRBD2. The germline gives CDR1 GTSNPN, CDR2 SVGIG (reference sequence). The ends lost 1 base at V and 10 bases at J; junction bases unmatched: 9. This CDR3 region has 16 residues. For the CDR3, the DNA is TGTGCCTGGAGTGGACGACTAGCGGGAGGGCCCGGGGAGCAGTTCTTC. Amino acids: CAWSGRLAGGPGEQFF.

The V call is TRBV9, the J call TRBJ1-2, with 9 bases matching TRBD1. Germline V CDR1 and CDR2: SGDLS, YYNGEE. CDR3 length equals 15 residues. The V and J ends lost 0 bases and 5 bases, in that order; junction bases with no gene match: 5. DNA of the CDR3: TGTGCCAGCAGCGTAGAGGGACAGGGTGATTATGGCTACACCTTC. Translated: CASSVEGQGDYGYTF.

This chain uses TRBV18 with TRBJ1-5, with 9 bases aligning to TRBD1. Germline V gene data show CDR1 as KGHSH and CDR2 as LQKENI. With V trimmed by 3 bases and J by 6 bases, 6 bases remained unmatched. This CDR3 spans 15 amino acids. Here the CDR3 DNA reads TGTGCCAGCTCACCGGGGACAGGGAGGGGTCAGCCCCAGCATTTT. Residues: CASSPGTGRGQPQHF.

The rearrangement uses TRBV7-2 and TRBJ1-1, with 9 bases aligning to TRBD1. V trimming: 1 base; J trimming: 2 bases; junction bases outside the gene matches: 2. Germline V gene sequence: CDR1 SGHTA, CDR2 FQGNSA. The CDR3 is made up of 15 amino acids. The CDR3: CASSLVQGANTEAFF. Here the CDR3 DNA reads TGTGCCAGCAGCTTAGTACAGGGGGCAAACACTGAAGCTTTCTTT.

The rearrangement joins TRBV7-2 to TRBJ2-1; 7 bases agree with TRBD2. The CDR3 contains 15 residues. Germline values: CDR1 SGHTA, CDR2 FQGNSA. V lost 0 bases to trimming and J lost 12 bases; unmatched junction nucleotides: 11. This CDR3 reads CASSLAQRLAIGQFF. CDR3 nucleotides: TGTGCCAGCAGCTTAGCGCAAAGACTAGCCATAGGGCAGTTCTTC.

This clone was observed a handful of times. This chain joins TRBV9 and TRBJ1-4; 10 nucleotides agree with TRBD1. CDR1 is SGDLS and CDR2 is YYNGEE in the germline V gene. The V segment lost 0 bases and the J segment 8 bases; nucleotides outside the gene matches: 1. The CDR3 contains 14 residues. The CDR3 here is CASSVGGQGEKLFF. The CDR3 DNA is TGTGCCAGCAGCGTAGGGGGACAGGGGGAAAAACTGTTTTTT.

The J gene is TRBJ1-1, the V gene TRBV18; D is unclear. This CDR3 comprises 15 residues. The V end lost 2 bases, the J end lost 1 base, and 11 bases lay between the germline ends. CDR1 KGHSH and CDR2 LQKENI come from the germline V gene. The CDR3 region is CASSPDIVGNTEAFF. DNA of the CDR3: TGTGCCAGCTCACCAGACATCGTTGGGAACACTGAAGCTTTCTTT.

This clone appeared once. The chain links TRBV18 to TRBJ2-1, with 9 bases fitting TRBD1. This CDR3 has 14 amino acids. Losses at the gene ends were 4 bases for V and 8 bases for J; bases not matched to a gene: 6. Germline CDR1 reads KGHSH; CDR2 reads LQKENI. This chain's CDR3 is CASSQSWDRDEQFF. The CDR3 DNA is TGTGCCAGCTCACAGAGCTGGGACAGGGATGAGCAGTTCTTC.

The chain is built from TRBV2 and TRBJ1-4, with 8 bases that match TRBD1. CDR1 SNHLY and CDR2 FYNNEI come from the germline V gene. The CDR3 runs to 15 residues. Trimming removed 5 bases from V and 7 bases from J; junction bases left unmatched: 9. CDR3 sequence: CASSNGQGGGEKLFF. The CDR3 nucleotides are TGTGCCAGCAGTAATGGACAGGGCGGTGGTGAAAAACTGTTTTTT.